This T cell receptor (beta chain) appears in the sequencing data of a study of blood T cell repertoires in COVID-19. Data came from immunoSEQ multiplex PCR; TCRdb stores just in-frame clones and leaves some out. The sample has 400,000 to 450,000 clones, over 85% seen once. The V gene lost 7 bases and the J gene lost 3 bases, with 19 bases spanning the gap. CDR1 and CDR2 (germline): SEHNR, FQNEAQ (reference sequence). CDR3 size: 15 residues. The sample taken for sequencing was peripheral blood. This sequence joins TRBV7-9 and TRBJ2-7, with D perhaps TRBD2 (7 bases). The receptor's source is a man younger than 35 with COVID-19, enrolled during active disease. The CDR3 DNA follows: TGTGCCAGCACCTTGCAAAGCGGGACAAACTACGAGCAGTACTTC. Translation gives CASTLQSGTNYEQYF. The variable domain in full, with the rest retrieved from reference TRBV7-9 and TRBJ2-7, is DTGVSQNPRHKITKRGQNVTFRCDPISEHNRLYWYRQTLGQGPEFLTYFQNEAQLEKSRLLSDRFSAERPKGSFSTLEIQRTEQGDSAMYLCASTLQSGTNYEQYFGPGTRLTVT.